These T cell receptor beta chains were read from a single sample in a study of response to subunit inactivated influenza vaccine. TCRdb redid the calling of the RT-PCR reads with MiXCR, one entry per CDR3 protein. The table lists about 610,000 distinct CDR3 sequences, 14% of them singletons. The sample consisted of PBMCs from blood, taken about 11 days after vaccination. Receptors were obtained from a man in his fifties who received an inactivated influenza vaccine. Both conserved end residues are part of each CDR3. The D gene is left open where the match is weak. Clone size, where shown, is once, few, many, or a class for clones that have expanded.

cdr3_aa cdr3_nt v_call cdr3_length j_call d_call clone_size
CASSVKEYYGYTF TGTGCCAGCAGTGTTAAGGAATACTATGGCTACACCTTC TRBV2 13 TRBJ1-2 . .
CASSFGGGPGYTF TGTGCCAGCAGCTTCGGAGGAGGACCCGGCTACACCTTC TRBV7-2 13 TRBJ1-2 . many
CASSKGPDSGANVLTF TGTGCCAGCAGCAAAGGACCAGACTCTGGGGCCAACGTCCTGACTTTC TRBV21-1 16 TRBJ2-6 . few
CASIGDRSYNEQFF TGTGCCAGCATAGGGGACCGCTCCTACAATGAGCAGTTCTTC TRBV2 14 TRBJ2-1 . .
CASSQEGAARVAKNIQYF TGCGCCAGCAGCCAAGAAGGGGCCGCCCGGGTAGCCAAAAACATTCAGTACTTC TRBV4-3 18 TRBJ2-4 . few
CASSQGLGRDEKLFF TGCGCCAGCAGCCAAGGTCTGGGGAGGGATGAAAAACTGTTTTTT TRBV4-1 15 TRBJ1-4 . few
CASNPPGQGWDEQYF TGTGCCAGCAACCCCCCCGGACAGGGGTGGGACGAGCAGTACTTC TRBV3-1 15 TRBJ2-7 TRBD1 .
CASSLSHRGMGEAFF TGCGCCAGCAGCTTGAGTCACAGGGGAATGGGTGAAGCTTTCTTT TRBV5-1 15 TRBJ1-1 TRBD1 .
CASSPRDSRTGELFF TGTGCCAGCAGCCCCCGGGACAGTCGGACCGGGGAGCTGTTTTTT TRBV7-6 15 TRBJ2-2 TRBD1 .
CSARRTQETQYF TGCAGTGCTAGACGCACACAAGAGACCCAGTACTTC TRBV20-1 12 TRBJ2-5 . few
CASSQSQVYGYTF TGCGCCAGCAGCCAATCCCAGGTCTATGGCTACACCTTC TRBV5-1 13 TRBJ1-2 . few
CASSSAFMNTEAFF TGTGCCAGTAGTTCCGCATTTATGAACACTGAAGCTTTCTTT TRBV19 14 TRBJ1-1 . .
CASSYLTGKYQPQHF TGTGCCAGCAGTTACCTGACAGGGAAATATCAGCCCCAGCATTTT TRBV6-2/TRBV6-3 15 TRBJ1-5 TRBD1 .
CSARGLLTDQYF TGCAGTGCTAGAGGGCTTTTGACCGATCAGTACTTC TRBV20-1 12 TRBJ2-4 . .
CASSLARRGMYQETQYF TGTGCCAGCAGCTTAGCGAGGCGGGGGATGTACCAAGAGACCCAGTACTTC TRBV7-2 17 TRBJ2-5 TRBD2 few
CASSQDVTGGLQYF TGCGCCAGCAGCCAAGATGTGACAGGGGGTCTTCAGTACTTC TRBV4-1 14 TRBJ2-4 TRBD1 .
CASSLDYRVSGYTF TGCGCCAGCAGCTTGGACTACAGGGTCAGTGGCTACACCTTC TRBV5-1 14 TRBJ1-2 . many
CASSFTGAVANEKLFF TGTGCCAGCAGCTTCACAGGGGCCGTGGCTAATGAAAAACTGTTTTTT TRBV11-2 16 TRBJ1-4 TRBD1 few
CASSFGTGPEQYF TGTGCCAGCAGCTTTGGGACAGGGCCCGAGCAGTACTTC TRBV7-9 13 TRBJ2-7 TRBD1 few
CSARLSGETQYF TGCAGTGCTAGGTTATCGGGGGAGACCCAGTACTTC TRBV20-1 12 TRBJ2-5 . .
CASAPDSPYSNQPQHF TGTGCCAGCGCCCCAGACAGTCCGTATAGCAATCAGCCCCAGCATTTT TRBV7-8 16 TRBJ1-5 . few
CASSMAYTAGELFF TGTGCCAGTAGTATGGCCTATACCGCCGGGGAGCTGTTTTTT TRBV19 14 TRBJ2-2 . .
CASSQGVGTASTDTQYF TGCGCCAGCAGCCAAGGAGTAGGGACAGCTAGCACAGATACGCAGTATTTT TRBV4-1 17 TRBJ2-3 TRBD1 .
CSARNRDSARFF TGCAGTGCTAGGAACCGGGACAGCGCACGGTTCTTC TRBV20-1 12 TRBJ2-1 TRBD1 .
CASSLQGQRTDTQYF TGTGCCAGCAGCTTACAGGGGCAGCGCACAGATACGCAGTATTTT TRBV7-2 15 TRBJ2-3 . few
CASRITQGSGELFF TGTGCCAGCAGAATCACACAGGGCTCCGGGGAGCTGTTTTTT TRBV7-2 14 TRBJ2-2 . .
CASPGVEVRGNEQFF TGCGCCAGCCCAGGAGTGGAAGTCAGGGGCAATGAGCAGTTCTTC TRBV4-1 15 TRBJ2-1 . few
CASSLAGEKFF TGTGCCAGCAGCTTAGCCGGAGAGAAGTTCTTC TRBV11-3 11 TRBJ2-1 . few
CASSLAYLSGTAGELFF TGTGCCAGCAGCTTAGCCTATTTGTCAGGGACGGCCGGGGAGCTGTTTTTT TRBV7-8 17 TRBJ2-2 . .
CASSPGPMDTEAFF TGTGCCAGCAGCCCGGGACCTATGGACACTGAAGCTTTCTTT TRBV7-8 14 TRBJ1-1 . .
CSARENGAGNYGYTF TGCAGTGCTAGAGAGAATGGAGCAGGGAACTATGGCTACACCTTC TRBV20-1 15 TRBJ1-2 . .
CASSLVTGSNYGYTF TGTGCCAGCAGCTTGGTTACGGGATCTAACTATGGCTACACCTTC TRBV5-5 15 TRBJ1-2 . few
CASSQEIVGVRETQYF TGCGCCAGCAGCCAAGAAATCGTCGGGGTTCGCGAGACCCAGTACTTC TRBV4-3 16 TRBJ2-5 . .
CASSPRGHEQYF TGTGCCAGCTCACCAAGGGGGCACGAGCAGTACTTC TRBV18 12 TRBJ2-7 TRBD1 .
CASSDGTGTQPQHF TGTGCCAGCAGCGACGGGACAGGGACTCAGCCCCAGCATTTT TRBV2 14 TRBJ1-5 TRBD1 .
CASSLVAGRHYNEQFF TGTGCCAGCAGTCTTGTGGCGGGACGTCACTACAATGAGCAGTTCTTC TRBV6-2/TRBV6-3 16 TRBJ2-1 . few
CASSMGLAGGTDTQYF TGTGCCAGCAGTATGGGACTAGCGGGAGGGACAGATACGCAGTATTTT TRBV28 16 TRBJ2-3 TRBD2 many
CAWSRDVDSPLHF TGTGCCTGGAGCAGGGATGTTGATTCACCCCTCCACTTT TRBV30 13 TRBJ1-6 . .
CASSHPDGYDGYTF TGTGCCAGTAGCCACCCGGACGGGTACGACGGCTACACCTTC TRBV19 14 TRBJ1-2 . many
CSAVTSGRSHEQFF TGCAGCGCCGTTACTAGCGGGAGAAGCCATGAGCAGTTCTTC TRBV29-1 14 TRBJ2-1 TRBD2 .
CASSRRGELYGRETQYF TGTGCCAGCAGCCGTAGAGGGGAGTTGTACGGGCGAGAGACCCAGTACTTC TRBV6-2/TRBV6-3 17 TRBJ2-5 . once
CASSQDFGGGNEQFF TGCGCCAGCAGCCAAGATTTCGGGGGGGGGAATGAGCAGTTCTTC TRBV4-3 15 TRBJ2-1 TRBD2 .
CASSQILVSGNTIYF TGCGCCAGCAGCCAAATTTTGGTATCCGGAAACACCATATATTTT TRBV4-1 15 TRBJ1-3 . .
CASSYLAGGLIGETQYF TGTGCCAGCAGTTACCTAGCGGGAGGTTTAATTGGAGAGACCCAGTACTTC TRBV6-2/TRBV6-3 17 TRBJ2-5 TRBD2 few
CASSFWTSGGTDTQYF TGTGCCAGCAGTTTTTGGACTAGCGGGGGCACAGATACGCAGTATTTT TRBV12-3/TRBV12-4 16 TRBJ2-3 TRBD2 few
CASSQGKPSGANVLTF TGCGCCAGCAGCCAGGGAAAACCCTCTGGGGCCAACGTCCTGACTTTC TRBV4-1 16 TRBJ2-6 . .
CATSRGLQIEQYF TGTGCCACCAGCAGGGGACTGCAGATCGAGCAGTACTTC TRBV15 13 TRBJ2-7 . few
CASRTVSYEQYF TGTGCCAGCAGGACAGTCTCCTACGAGCAGTACTTC TRBV6-1 12 TRBJ2-7 . .
CASSNRGGGYEQYF TGTGCCAGCAGCAACAGGGGCGGGGGGTACGAGCAGTACTTC TRBV12-3/TRBV12-4 14 TRBJ2-7 . many
CASSTRTGVNEQYF TGTGCCAGCAGCACGAGGACAGGGGTGAACGAGCAGTACTTC TRBV7-2 14 TRBJ2-7 TRBD1 few
CASGKGGLTGWGNEQFF TGTGCCAGTGGTAAGGGAGGGTTGACCGGATGGGGCAATGAGCAGTTCTTC TRBV2 17 TRBJ2-1 TRBD2 .
CSARDQRGLAERRETQYF TGCAGTGCTAGAGATCAACGGGGGTTAGCAGAACGGAGAGAGACCCAGTACTTC TRBV20-1 18 TRBJ2-5 . few
CSALAGGRLDEQYF TGCAGTGCTTTGGCGGGGGGGCGCCTTGACGAGCAGTACTTC TRBV20-1 14 TRBJ2-7 TRBD2 .
CAISEQTPGLSRHEQYF TGTGCCATCAGTGAGCAAACACCGGGCCTCTCGCGGCACGAGCAGTACTTC TRBV10-3 17 TRBJ2-7 . many
CASSSAMTDNQPQHF TGTGCCAGCAGTTCGGCCATGACAGATAATCAGCCCCAGCATTTT TRBV12-3/TRBV12-4 15 TRBJ1-5 . many